This T cell receptor beta chain was profiled in a study of blood T cell repertoires in COVID-19. CDR3 length equals 16 residues. Per the germline V gene, CDR1 is SGHAT and CDR2 is FQNNGV. V shed 2 bases and J 5 bases; nucleotides not matched to a gene: 9. TCRdb keeps only in-frame clones here, not all; method: immunoSEQ multiplex PCR. The sample holds under 200,000 clones, more than 65% seen once. The J gene is TRBJ2-1, the V gene TRBV11-2, with 7 bases that match TRBD1. Sequencing was done on a sample of peripheral blood. The sequence was collected from a man aged 65 to 85 with active or convalescent COVID-19. CDR3 bases: TGTGCCAGCAGCTTATCGAGGGGGCGGCAGAACAATGAGCAGTTCTTC. It translates to CASSLSRGRQNNEQFF.